This T cell receptor beta chain emerged from a study of Ad26.COV2.S vaccination and SARS-CoV-2 variants. The study's findings and limits: Measurements of TCR breadth and depth may have given underestimates of the total T cell responses.

The protocol was immunoSEQ multiplex PCR, while the TCRdb copy is restricted to in-frame clones and leaves out a portion. The table includes over 110,000 clones, 86% detected once. As concerns this clone: Its target is unknown.

Trimming at V came to 0 bases and at J to 0 bases, leaving 5 bases not matched to a gene. Germline lookup yields CDR1 SGHRS and CDR2 YFSETQ. The CDR3 totals 17 residues. This TCR was sampled from a human donor who had recovered from COVID-19. Sequenced here: peripheral blood, sampled after recovery from COVID-19. This chain connects TRBV5-1 to TRBJ2-2, with TRBD2 matching 7 bases. The CDR3 DNA sequence: TGCGCCAGCAGCTTGGATGGGGGGGAGTCGAACACCGGGGAGCTGTTTTTT. Residues: CASSLDGGESNTGELFF.